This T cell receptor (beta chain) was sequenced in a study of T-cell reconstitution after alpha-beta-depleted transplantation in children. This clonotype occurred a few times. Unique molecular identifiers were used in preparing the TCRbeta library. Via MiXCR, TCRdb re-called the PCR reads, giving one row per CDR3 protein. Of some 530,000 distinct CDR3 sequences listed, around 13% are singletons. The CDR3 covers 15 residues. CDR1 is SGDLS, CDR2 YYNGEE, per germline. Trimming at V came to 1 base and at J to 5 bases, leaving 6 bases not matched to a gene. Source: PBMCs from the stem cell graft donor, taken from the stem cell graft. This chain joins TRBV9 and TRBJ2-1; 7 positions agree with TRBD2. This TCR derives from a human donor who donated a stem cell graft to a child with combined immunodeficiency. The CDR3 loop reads CASSVRWGGHNEQFF. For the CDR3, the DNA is TGTGCCAGCAGCGTAAGGTGGGGGGGACACAATGAGCAGTTCTTC.